The 24 T cell receptor beta chains listed next were all sequenced from one sample in a study of blood T cell repertoires in COVID-19. Here immunoSEQ multiplex PCR was the method, and the copy in TCRdb shows in-frame clones only, minus some. The data show fewer than 110,000 clones, 75% to 95% seen once. The sequenced sample consisted of peripheral blood. These receptors all come from a young woman with acute or convalescent COVID-19.

This chain joins TRBV30 and TRBJ1-5; 9 bases match TRBD1. The CDR3 totals 15 residues. With 0 bases clipped from V and 5 bases from J, the junction kept 5 bases outside the gene matches. From germline, CDR1 is GTSNPN and CDR2 SVGIG (reference sequence). CDR3 nucleotide sequence: TGTGCCTGGAGTGTAGACAGGGGGGTGTATCAGCCCCAGCATTTT. Translating it yields CAWSVDRGVYQPQHF.

The chain is built from TRBV10-3 and TRBJ1-1, with D unresolved. CDR3 length: 13 residues. Trimming stripped 4 bases from V and 7 bases from J, with 13 bases between. Germline-derived CDR1 and CDR2 are ENHRY and SYGVKD. Here the CDR3 DNA reads TGTGCCATCAGTGCTGTAAGCCAGGATGAAGCTTTCTTT. Its protein is CAISAVSQDEAFF.

The CDR3 region is CACYDRGRAEKLFF. CDR3 DNA: TGTGCCTGTTACGACAGGGGGCGGGCGGAAAAACTGTTTTTT. The chain recombines TRBV30 with TRBJ1-4; 10 bases match TRBD1. This CDR3 spans 14 amino acids. Germline CDR1 is GTSNPN and CDR2 is SVGIG (reference sequence). J gave up 8 bases and V 6 bases, and 9 bases lay outside the gene matches.

This chain joins TRBV10-3 and TRBJ1-5, with TRBD1 identical over 8 bases. J lost 4 bases, V lost 7 bases, and 6 bases had no gene match. The CDR3 is made up of 14 amino acids. Germline V gene data show CDR1 as ENHRY and CDR2 as SYGVKD. CDR3 sequence reads: CAINGDRGNQPQHF. Written as DNA, the CDR3 is TGTGCCATCAATGGTGACAGGGGTAATCAGCCCCAGCATTTT.

This clone was observed a few times. The J gene is TRBJ1-1, the V gene TRBV6-5; D gene uncertain. This CDR3 is built from 12 residues. Trimming left V 6 bases short and J 3 bases short, with 8 bases between. Germline loops: CDR1 MNHEY, CDR2 SVGAGI. CDR3 coding DNA: TGTGCCAGCAGAATCCGGGACACTGAAGCTTTCTTT. As protein: CASRIRDTEAFF.

The rearrangement uses TRBV27 and TRBJ1-6; 9 bases match TRBD1. The J segment lost 10 bases and the V segment lost 7 bases, leaving 8 bases of the junction unmatched. The CDR3 is made up of 14 amino acids. The germline gives CDR1 MNHEY, CDR2 SMNVEV (reference sequence). The DNA for the CDR3 is TGTGCCAGCACCTTGGGACAGGGAGGCTCACCCCTCCACTTT. It yields the protein CASTLGQGGSPLHF.

The chain joins TRBV6-5 to TRBJ2-7; 7 nucleotides match TRBD1. Germline V gene data show CDR1 as MNHEY and CDR2 as SVGAGI. The CDR3 extends over 15 amino acids. Trimming cost V 6 bases and J 5 bases; bases outside gene matches: 13. For the CDR3, the DNA is TGTGCCAGCAGACCACAGGAGGACAGGTCGAACGAGCAGTACTTC. The encoded protein is CASRPQEDRSNEQYF.

The J gene is TRBJ2-5, the V gene TRBV24-1, with TRBD1 matching over 8 bases. The CDR3 contains 14 residues. V dropped 6 bases and J dropped 4; count of bases not matched to a gene: 6. CDR1 KGHDR and CDR2 SFDVKD come from the germline V gene. The CDR3 DNA is TGTGCCACCAGTTCCTCAGGGGGCAGAGAGACCCAGTACTTC. Its protein product is CATSSSGGRETQYF.

The gene calls are TRBV9 and TRBJ1-3; TRBD1 might be the D (6 bases). The CDR3 totals 18 residues. Between the trimmed V and J ends, which lost 0 bases and 0 bases, there was a span of 16 bases. From germline, CDR1 is SGDLS and CDR2 YYNGEE. This CDR3 is CASSVDGGRGSSGNTIYF. The CDR3 bases are TGTGCCAGCAGCGTAGATGGTGGCAGGGGAAGCTCTGGAAACACCATATATTTT.

The gene calls are TRBV5-3 and TRBJ1-1, with 9 positions matching TRBD1. TRBV5-3 carries the ORF label, with uncertain function. J gave up 5 bases and V 4 bases, and 9 bases lay outside the gene matches. CDR3 size: 15 residues. In nucleotides, the CDR3 is TGTGCCAGAAGCCCGTGGGACAGGGAAGCGACTGAAGCTTTCTTT. Protein: CARSPWDREATEAFF.

V usage is TRBV7-3 and J usage is TRBJ2-7; 9 bases align to TRBD1. Trimming cost V 4 bases and J 6 bases; bases outside gene matches: 10. The CDR3 has 15 residues. Germline CDR1 and CDR2: SGHTA and FQGTGA. CDR3 amino acids: CASSYEPGQGTEQYF. CDR3 nucleotides: TGTGCCAGCAGCTATGAACCGGGACAGGGAACCGAGCAGTACTTC.

This chain uses TRBV7-2 with TRBJ2-5, with D possibly matching TRBD1 (6 bases). Trimming stripped 1 base from V and 0 bases from J, with 9 bases between. This CDR3 is built from 15 residues. Germline V gene lookup returns CDR1 SGHTA and CDR2 FQGNSA. CDR3 nucleotides: TGTGCCAGCAGCTTAGACCAGGGGTACCAAGAGACCCAGTACTTC. This gives the protein CASSLDQGYQETQYF.

The V and J genes are TRBV28 and TRBJ2-7, with 8 bases that match TRBD1. J lost 0 bases, V lost 6 bases, and 4 bases had no gene match. This CDR3 contains 14 residues. Germline CDR1 and CDR2: MDHEN and SYDVKM. The CDR3: CASRRQGTSYEQYF. In DNA form, the CDR3 reads TGTGCCAGCAGAAGACAGGGGACCTCCTACGAGCAGTACTTC. Variable domain in full (rest from reference TRBV28 and TRBJ2-7): DVKVTQSSRYLVKRTGEKVFLECVQDMDHENMFWYRQDPGLGLRLIYFSYDVKMKEKGDIPEGYSVSREKKERFSLILESASTNQTSMYLCASRRQGTSYEQYFGPGTRLTVT.

The V and J genes are TRBV4-3 and TRBJ2-7, with TRBD2 as a possible D gene (7 bases). The CDR3 runs 16 residues. Trimming shortened V by 4 bases and J by 1 base, and 17 bases separated the two germline ends. Germline V gene lookup returns CDR1 LGHNA and CDR2 YSLEER. The CDR3 here is CASSLRWGGLSYEQYF. CDR3 sequence (DNA): TGCGCCAGCAGCCTAAGATGGGGGGGCTTATCCTACGAGCAGTACTTC.

V and J are TRBV19 and TRBJ2-7; possibly TRBD1 for D (6 bases). The CDR3 length is 14 residues. V shed 6 bases and J shed 2 bases, with 14 bases lying between them. Germline-derived CDR1 and CDR2 are LNHDA and SQIVND (reference sequence). The CDR3 nucleotides are TGTGCCAGTAGCCCTCGGGACACGACCTACGAGCAGTACTTC. This gives the protein CASSPRDTTYEQYF.

In DNA, the CDR3 is TGTGCCAGCAGCTTCAGGGACTCTGCAACTAATGAAAAACTGTTTTTT. Amino acid sequence: CASSFRDSATNEKLFF. V is TRBV7-9 and J is TRBJ1-4; the D gene is possibly TRBD1 (5 bases). The ends were cut back, 3 bases at V and 0 bases at J, with 11 bases in the middle. CDR1 and CDR2 from the germline V gene are SEHNR and FQNEAQ (reference sequence). The CDR3 covers 16 residues.

This chain links TRBV5-4 with TRBJ2-7, with D perhaps matching TRBD2 (6 bases). Trimming removed 0 bases from V and 4 bases from J, with 11 bases in between. Germline loops: CDR1 SGHNT, CDR2 YYREEE (reference sequence). CDR3 length: 14 amino acids. The DNA for the CDR3 is TGTGCCAGCAGCTTGGGGTTAGGGAGGTACGAGCAGTACTTC. This sequence encodes CASSLGLGRYEQYF.

The chain joins TRBV19 to TRBJ1-4; 8 nucleotides agree with TRBD1. Germline-derived CDR1 and CDR2 are LNHDA and SQIVND (reference sequence). The CDR3 is made up of 15 amino acids. V shed 3 bases and J 8 bases; nucleotides not matched to a gene: 8. The chain's CDR3 is CASSMGDRLGEKLFF. The CDR3 nucleotides read TGTGCCAGTAGTATGGGGGACAGGCTGGGAGAAAAACTGTTTTTT. The complete variable domain, with remaining parts taken from reference TRBV19 and TRBJ1-4, reads DGGITQSPKYLFRKEGQNVTLSCEQNLNHDAMYWYRQDPGQGLRLIYYSQIVNDFQKGDIAEGYSVSREKKESFPLTVTSAQKNPTAFYLCASSMGDRLGEKLFFGSGTQLSVL.

The J gene is TRBJ2-1, the V gene TRBV2; D gene uncertain. This CDR3 comprises 11 residues. Germline assignment: CDR1 SNHLY and CDR2 FYNNEI. V was trimmed by 6 bases and J by 10 bases, leaving 10 bases between them. CDR3 sequence (DNA): TGTGCCAGCAGGGATCTCGGGGAGCAGTTCTTC. It yields the protein CASRDLGEQFF.

V is TRBV29-1 and J is TRBJ2-2, with D possibly matching TRBD1 (6 bases). In germline, CDR1 is SQVTM, CDR2 ANQGSEA. This CDR3 spans 15 amino acids. V dropped 7 bases and J dropped 6 bases, with 21 bases sitting between them. The CDR3 DNA follows: TGCAGCGGAGCCGGGACAACAGGTGTGGCCGGGGAGCTGTTTTTT. This gives the protein CSGAGTTGVAGELFF.

The rearrangement uses TRBV20-1 and TRBJ1-2, with 8 bases aligning to TRBD1. The germline CDR1 and CDR2 sequences are DFQATT and SNEGSKA (reference sequence). V dropped 5 bases and J dropped 6; count of bases not matched to a gene: 2. This CDR3 spans 11 amino acids. For the CDR3, the DNA is TGCAGTGCTGAACAGGGGGATGGCTACACCTTC. Protein sequence: CSAEQGDGYTF.

This chain connects TRBV30 to TRBJ2-7; 9 bases fit TRBD1. The V segment lost 3 bases and the J segment 3 bases; nucleotides outside the gene matches: 6. The CDR3 length is 14 residues. Germline lookup yields CDR1 GTSNPN and CDR2 SVGIG (reference sequence). As DNA, the CDR3 is TGTGCCTGGAGATTAGGGGACAGGGACTACGAGCAGTACTTC. This translates into CAWRLGDRDYEQYF.

The V gene is TRBV11-3, the J gene TRBJ1-2, with D uncertain. The V gene lost 0 bases and the J gene lost 4 bases, with 6 bases spanning the gap. Germline V CDR1 and CDR2: SGHNT, YENEEA. The CDR3 totals 13 residues. Written as DNA, the CDR3 is TGTGCCAGCAGCTTAGAGGCAGGCTATGGCTACACCTTC. Protein product: CASSLEAGYGYTF.

This rearrangement joins TRBV6-4 to TRBJ2-2; a weak D match, TRBD2 (6 bases). CDR3 length: 13 residues. Per germline, CDR1 MRHNA and CDR2 SNTAGT. Trimming removed 2 bases from V and 5 bases from J, with 6 bases in between. CDR3 protein: CASSDGGTGELFF. The CDR3 DNA reads as TGTGCCAGCAGTGACGGGGGGACCGGGGAGCTGTTTTTT.